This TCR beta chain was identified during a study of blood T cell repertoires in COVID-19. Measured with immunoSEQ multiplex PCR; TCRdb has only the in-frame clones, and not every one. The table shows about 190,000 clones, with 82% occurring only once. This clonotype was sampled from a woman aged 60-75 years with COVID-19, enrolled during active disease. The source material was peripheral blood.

The CDR3 region has the DNA TGTGCCAGCAGTCAGGACTCGGGGAATAATTCACCCCTCCACTTT. Its protein product is CASSQDSGNNSPLHF. The chain couples TRBV28 to TRBJ1-6; D unclear. Looked up from germline, CDR1 is MDHEN and CDR2 is SYDVKM. The CDR3 is 15 amino acids. V was cut by 5 bases and J by 5 bases, with 13 bases left in between.